These 13 T cell receptor beta chains were sequenced from one sample in a study of prognosis after radiotherapy for stage I lung cancer (dated by TCRdb to about 2021). Sequencer: Illumina HiSeq 3000. Two rounds of multiplex PCR were performed to amplify the TCR beta CDR3 region from genomic DNA. In the first round of PCR, primers specific to each TRBV and TRBJ gene were used, and the primer sequences are filed in Chinese patent CN105087789A. TCRdb applied fastp at Q25 and MiXCR to the public reads, then kept only in-frame beta chains. All rows with the same CDR3 protein become a single entry with the most common DNA and genes. The sample table contains just over 30,000 distinct CDR3 sequences; only one count was recorded for about 34% of them. The ten largest clones take up roughly a third of the sample. The material sequenced was PBMCs, taken before or after stereotactic body radiation therapy (not recorded which). The receptor source for this set is a donor over 45 with non-small cell lung cancer.

As for this clonotype: This may be a read error, as it is one base from a much larger clone. The chain recombines TRBV10-3 with TRBJ2-7; D possibly uses TRBD1 or TRBD2 (5 bases each). Germline V lookup: CDR1 ENHRY, CDR2 SYGVKD. CDR3 length: 13 residues. CDR3 coding DNA: TGTGCCACTACCGGGACCGAGGCCTACGACCAGTACTTC. This sequence encodes CATTGTEAYDQYF.

The chain is built from TRBV20-1 and TRBJ2-7; unclear D gene. With 3 bases removed from V and 5 bases from J, the gap between germline ends came to 14 bases. This CDR3 is 13 amino acids long. Germline lookup yields CDR1 DFQATT and CDR2 SNEGSKA (reference sequence). The CDR3 region is CSASRPRGNEQYF. Written as DNA, the CDR3 is TGCAGTGCTAGCAGACCCCGAGGCAACGAGCAGTACTTC.

The count of this clonotype is one. It may be a read error: a sequence one base away is much more abundant. This sequence joins TRBV4-2 and TRBJ2-1; D is uncertain. There are 15 residues in the CDR3. Trimming cost V 1 base and J 2 bases, with 9 bases left between them. Germline values: CDR1 LGHNA, CDR2 YNFKEQ. The CDR3 here is CASSQVLDTYNEQFF. Here the CDR3 DNA reads TGTGCCAGCAGCCAAGTCCTGGATACCTACAATGAGCAGTTCTTC.

This clonotype was recorded at least ten times. V is TRBV20-1 and J is TRBJ1-2, with D perhaps TRBD1 (5 bases). Germline values: CDR1 DFQATT, CDR2 SNEGSKA (reference sequence). The CDR3 extends over 18 amino acids. V dropped 3 bases and J dropped 0 bases, with 23 bases sitting between them. In nucleotides, the CDR3 is TGCAGTGCTAGGAGCCAGGAGAGGGGCGCCTTCTCTAACTATGGCTACACCTTC. It encodes CSARSQERGAFSNYGYTF.

The rearrangement joins TRBV7-9 to TRBJ2-5; 8 bases are a match to TRBD1. This CDR3 is built from 14 residues. CDR1 and CDR2 (germline): SEHNR, FQNEAQ (reference sequence). With V trimmed by 8 bases and J by 5 bases, 10 bases remained unmatched. Here the CDR3 DNA reads TGTGCCAGCCAAAGCAGGGGGCGAGGGGAGACCCAGTACTTC. This encodes CASQSRGRGETQYF. Full variable domain (outside the CDR3, taken from reference TRBV7-9 and TRBJ2-5): DTGVSQNPRHKITKRGQNVTFRCDPISEHNRLYWYRQTLGQGPEFLTYFQNEAQLEKSRLLSDRFSAERPKGSFSTLEIQRTEQGDSAMYLCASQSRGRGETQYFGPGTRLLVL.

The chain links TRBV6-2 or TRBV6-3 to TRBJ2-1, with TRBD1 matching over 7 bases. The CDR3 has 12 residues. CDR1 MNHEY and CDR2 SVGEGT come from the germline V gene. Germline trimming cut 5 bases from V and 5 bases from J; bases unmatched to any gene: 0. CDR3 sequence: CASSTGDNEQFF. For the CDR3, the DNA is TGTGCCAGCAGTACAGGGGACAATGAGCAGTTCTTC.

As regards this clonotype: Possible read error: a much larger clone is one base away. This chain uses TRBV5-6 with TRBJ2-5; either TRBD1 or TRBD2 may fit D (6 bases each). This CDR3 comprises 14 residues. CDR1 is SGHDT and CDR2 is YYEEEE in the germline V gene. CDR3 nucleotides: TGTGCCAGAAGCTCCGTCTCGGGGGCAGAGACCCAGTACTTC. Protein product: CARSSVSGAETQYF.

The chain links TRBV27 to TRBJ2-1; no clear D. Trimming removed 3 bases from V and 9 bases from J, with 12 bases in between. CDR3 length: 13 amino acids. Germline CDR1 reads MNHEY; CDR2 reads SMNVEV (reference sequence). In DNA form, the CDR3 reads TGTGCCAGCAGTTTCCGCGCCCTGGGTGAGCAGTTCTTC. This encodes CASSFRALGEQFF.

This clonotype was counted many times. This could be a read error, since a much larger clone is one nucleotide away. J is TRBJ2-1 and V is TRBV7-2; D call uncertain. Germline V CDR1 and CDR2: SGHTA, FQGNSA. Trimming cost V 3 bases and J 6 bases, with 0 bases left between them. This CDR3 spans 10 amino acids. CDR3 sequence (DNA): TGTGCCAGCAGCTTCAATGAGCAGTTCTTC. Residues: CASSFNEQFF. The full variable domain, with the rest looked up from reference TRBV7-2 and TRBJ2-1, is GAGVSQSPSNKVTEKGKDVELRCDPISGHTALYWYRQSLGQGLEFLIYFQGNSAPDKSGLPSDRFSAERTGGSVSTLTIQRTQQEDSAVYLCASSFNEQFFGPGTRLTVL.

The chain links TRBV2 to TRBJ2-1, with D possibly being TRBD2 (6 bases). Germline CDR1 SNHLY, CDR2 FYNNEI. The CDR3 is 13 residues long. Trimming shortened V by 8 bases and J by 5 bases, and 13 bases separated the two germline ends. CDR3: CASCLDYNNEQFF. The CDR3 nucleotides are TGTGCCAGCTGTCTGGACTATAACAATGAGCAGTTCTTC.

This clonotype was observed at least ten times. The genes are TRBV5-1 and TRBJ1-1; D is uncertain. The CDR3 is made up of 13 amino acids. Trimming left V 3 bases short and J 0 bases short, with 6 bases between. CDR1 is SGHRS, CDR2 YFSETQ, per germline. The CDR3 protein is CASSSSMNTEAFF. CDR3 nucleotides: TGCGCCAGCAGCTCCTCAATGAACACTGAAGCTTTCTTT.

For this clonotype: Being one base from a much bigger clone, this may be a read error. CDR3: CASREGVPTNEKLFF. As DNA, the CDR3 is TGTGCCAGTAGGGAGGGGGTACCGACGAATGAAAAACTGTTTTTT. The chain is built from TRBV19 and TRBJ1-4; a possible D gene is TRBD1 (6 bases). The V and J ends lost 6 bases and 5 bases respectively, with 16 bases between them. Germline CDR1 is LNHDA and CDR2 is SQIVND (reference sequence). This CDR3 is 15 amino acids long.

This clonotype was observed many times. The chain links TRBV2 to TRBJ2-2, with TRBD1 matching 8 bases. Germline assignment: CDR1 SNHLY and CDR2 FYNNEI. The J segment lost 6 bases and the V segment lost 7 bases, leaving 10 bases of the junction unmatched. This CDR3 is built from 15 residues. CDR3 sequence: CASKGNRGTAGELFF. The CDR3 DNA follows: TGTGCCAGCAAGGGGAACAGGGGGACAGCCGGGGAGCTGTTTTTT. Combining the CDR3 with reference TRBV2 and TRBJ2-2 gives the whole variable domain EPEVTQTPSHQVTQMGQEVILRCVPISNHLYFYWYRQILGQKVEFLVSFYNNEISEKSEIFDDQFSVERPDGSNFTLKIRSTKLEDSAMYFCASKGNRGTAGELFFGEGSRLTVL.